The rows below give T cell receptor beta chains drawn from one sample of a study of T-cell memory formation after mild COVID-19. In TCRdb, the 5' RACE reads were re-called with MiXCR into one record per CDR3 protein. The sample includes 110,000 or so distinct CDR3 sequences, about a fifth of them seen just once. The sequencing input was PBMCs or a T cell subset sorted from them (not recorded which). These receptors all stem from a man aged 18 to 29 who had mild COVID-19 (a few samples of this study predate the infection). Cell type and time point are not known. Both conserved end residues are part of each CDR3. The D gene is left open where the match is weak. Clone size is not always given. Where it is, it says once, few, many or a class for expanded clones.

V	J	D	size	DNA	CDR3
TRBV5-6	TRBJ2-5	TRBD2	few	TGTGCCAGCAGCTTAGCGGGGGCCGTCCAAGAGACCCAGTACTTC	CASSLAGAVQETQYF
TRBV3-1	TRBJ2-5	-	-	TGTGCCAGCAGCCAAGAAGTGGCCCCGGGAGAGACCCAGTACTTC	CASSQEVAPGETQYF
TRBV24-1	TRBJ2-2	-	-	TGTGCCACCAGTGAACCAACCGGGGGGGAGCTGTTTTTT	CATSEPTGGELFF
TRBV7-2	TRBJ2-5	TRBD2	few	TGTGCCAGCAGCCGTAGCGGGGGGGAGGGGACCCAGTACTTC	CASSRSGGEGTQYF
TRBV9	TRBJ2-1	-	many	TGTGCCAGCAGCGTAGACAGAAATGAGCAGTTCTTC	CASSVDRNEQFF
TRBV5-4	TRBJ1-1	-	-	TGTGCCAGCAGGGGGGACTTGCCCACTGAAGCTTTCTTT	CASRGDLPTEAFF
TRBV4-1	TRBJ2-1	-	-	TGCGCCAGCAGCCAAGTAATGGGAGCGGATCTCAATGAGCAGTTCTTC	CASSQVMGADLNEQFF
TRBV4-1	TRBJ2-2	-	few	TGCGCCAGCAGCCAAGTCGTCACGGCTAACACCGGGGAGCTGTTTTTT	CASSQVVTANTGELFF
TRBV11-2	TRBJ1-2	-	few	TGTGCCAGCAGCGACGTGTTGGGGGGCTATGGCTACACCTTC	CASSDVLGGYGYTF
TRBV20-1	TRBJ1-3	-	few	TGCAGTGCTAGATCCGGACGGGGGTCTGGAAACACCATATATTTT	CSARSGRGSGNTIYF
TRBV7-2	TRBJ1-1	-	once	TGTGCCAGCAGCTTAGTACAGCAATACACTGAAGCTTTCTTT	CASSLVQQYTEAFF
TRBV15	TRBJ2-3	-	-	TGTGCCACCAGCAGAGTCCAACACGAGAATAGCACAGATACGCAGTATTTT	CATSRVQHENSTDTQYF
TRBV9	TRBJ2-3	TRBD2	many	TGTGCCAGCAGCGGTACCGGGACTAGCGGGCTAGATACGCAGTATTTT	CASSGTGTSGLDTQYF
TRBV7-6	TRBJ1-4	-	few	TGTGCCAGCAGCTTATGGGTGTCGGGAGCTAATGAAAAACTGTTTTTT	CASSLWVSGANEKLFF
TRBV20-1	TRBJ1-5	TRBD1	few	TGCAGTGCTAGAGATCGAGACAGGGGGCTGCGCAATCAGCCCCAGCATTTT	CSARDRDRGLRNQPQHF
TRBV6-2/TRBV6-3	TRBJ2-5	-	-	TGTGCCAGCAGCCTTGCAGGGGAGCAAGAGACCCAGTACTTC	CASSLAGEQETQYF
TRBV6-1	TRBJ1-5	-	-	TGTGCCAGCAGTGATGGATCTGTGGGGAGTGGACAGCCCCAGCATTTT	CASSDGSVGSGQPQHF
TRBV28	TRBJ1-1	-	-	TGTGCCAGCAGGACGTCACGGGACACTGAAGCTTTCTTT	CASRTSRDTEAFF
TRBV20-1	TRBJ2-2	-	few	TGCAGTGCTAGAGACTGGGGGGACACCGGGGAGCTGTTTTTT	CSARDWGDTGELFF
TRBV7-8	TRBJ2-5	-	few	TGTGCCAGCAGCCCAAGATGGCAGCGTGGAAAGGCCCAGTACTTC	CASSPRWQRGKAQYF